This T cell receptor beta chain was captured in a study of shared clonotypes between healthy human individuals. With V trimmed by 3 bases and J by 0 bases, 5 bases remained unmatched. The germline V gene encodes CDR1 GTSNPN and CDR2 SVGIG (reference sequence). This CDR3 spans 15 amino acids. Clones were read by immunoSEQ multiplex PCR, and TCRdb kept only the in-frame ones, dropping some. The sample includes fewer than 3 million clones, around 93% of them seen just once. V gene TRBV30 combines with J gene TRBJ2-7; 10 bases are shared with TRBD2. The sample was naive CD4+ T cells from PBMCs. Sample subset: CD45RA+ positively selected. The clonotype comes from a man younger than 35 in good health. Some clones in this sample may be carry-over from other donors' samples. The CDR3 nucleotides are TGTGCCTGGAGCCCACGACTAGCGGGCTCCTACGAGCAGTACTTC. This gives the protein CAWSPRLAGSYEQYF.